Each of the 32 T cell receptor beta chains below was sequenced from the same sample in a study of blood T cell repertoires in COVID-19. Generated by immunoSEQ multiplex PCR, the TCRdb table keeps only in-frame clones and is missing some. This table holds a few hundred thousand clones, 85% found once. Sequenced sample: peripheral blood. Source of these receptors: a woman aged 50 to 65 with active or convalescent COVID-19.

The gene calls are TRBV27 and TRBJ2-2; D may be TRBD1 (6 bases). V lost 7 bases to trimming and J lost 5 bases, with 14 bases between them. The CDR3 is 14 amino acids. Per the germline V gene, CDR1 is MNHEY and CDR2 is SMNVEV (reference sequence). CDR3 in amino acids: CASTPPQGTGELFF. The CDR3, as DNA: TGTGCCAGCACCCCGCCGCAGGGGACCGGGGAGCTGTTTTTT.

This clone appeared a single time. The chain couples TRBV2 to TRBJ1-6, with TRBD1 matching over 8 bases. The CDR3 is 15 residues long. Germline CDR1 reads SNHLY; CDR2 reads FYNNEI. V lost 7 bases and J lost 1; bases outside the gene matches: 3. The CDR3 loop is CASKDRGSYNSPLHF. CDR3 bases: TGTGCCAGCAAAGACAGGGGTTCCTATAATTCACCCCTCCACTTT.

This chain links TRBV28 with TRBJ2-1; 7 bases are a match to TRBD2. This CDR3 spans 15 amino acids. Germline-derived CDR1 and CDR2 are MDHEN and SYDVKM. J gave up 10 bases and V 7 bases, and 16 bases lay outside the gene matches. The CDR3 reads CASTIAGDPGREQFF. In nucleotides, the CDR3 is TGTGCCAGCACCATAGCGGGCGACCCGGGCAGAGAGCAGTTCTTC. The whole variable domain, filled in from reference TRBV28 and TRBJ2-1, reads DVKVTQSSRYLVKRTGEKVFLECVQDMDHENMFWYRQDPGLGLRLIYFSYDVKMKEKGDIPEGYSVSREKKERFSLILESASTNQTSMYLCASTIAGDPGREQFFGPGTRLTVL.

The chain links TRBV25-1 to TRBJ1-6; D is unresolved. The germline V and J ends were trimmed by 4 bases and 6 bases, with 13 bases remaining between them. CDR3 length equals 15 residues. Germline CDR1 and CDR2: MGHDK and SYGVNS. This chain's CDR3 is CASSAPEGANSPLHF. CDR3 DNA: TGTGCCAGCAGTGCCCCGGAGGGTGCTAATTCACCCCTCCACTTT. The full variable domain, its missing parts supplied by reference TRBV25-1 and TRBJ1-6, is EADIYQTPRYLVIGTGKKITLECSQTMGHDKMYWYQQDPGMELHLIHYSYGVNSTEKGDLSSESTVSRIRTEHFPLTLESARPSHTSQYLCASSAPEGANSPLHFGNGTRLTVT.

This rearrangement joins TRBV28 to TRBJ1-1; TRBD1 matches at 8 bases. Germline V gene sequence: CDR1 MDHEN, CDR2 SYDVKM. CDR3 length: 16 amino acids. After removal of 7 bases from V and 0 bases from J, the junction contained 10 bases not matched to a gene. In DNA form, the CDR3 reads TGTGCCAGCAAGGACAGGGCGAGCCACATGAACACTGAAGCTTTCTTT. It yields the protein CASKDRASHMNTEAFF. The full variable domain, its missing parts supplied by reference TRBV28 and TRBJ1-1, is DVKVTQSSRYLVKRTGEKVFLECVQDMDHENMFWYRQDPGLGLRLIYFSYDVKMKEKGDIPEGYSVSREKKERFSLILESASTNQTSMYLCASKDRASHMNTEAFFGQGTRLTVV.

The chain is built from TRBV28 and TRBJ1-1; D possibly corresponds to TRBD1 (6 bases). The ends were cut back, 8 bases at V and 1 base at J, with 14 bases in the middle. CDR1 and CDR2 from the germline V gene are MDHEN and SYDVKM. CDR3 length equals 14 residues. The CDR3 spells CASLTGLPNTEAFF. CDR3 nucleotide sequence: TGTGCCAGCCTGACAGGCCTCCCGAACACTGAAGCTTTCTTT.

The gene calls are TRBV4-1 and TRBJ2-1; 8 bases agree with TRBD1. The junction had 16 bases not matched to a gene; V was cut back by 4 bases and J by 8 bases. The CDR3 has 17 residues. Germline CDR1 is MGHRA and CDR2 is YSYEKL. In DNA form, the CDR3 reads TGCGCCAGCAGCCGGAAGACAGGGGCGACCCCTCGTCATGAGCAGTTCTTC. The encoded protein is CASSRKTGATPRHEQFF.

V and J are TRBV19 and TRBJ1-2, with unresolved D. The CDR3 extends over 19 amino acids. Germline values: CDR1 LNHDA, CDR2 SQIVND (reference sequence). Trimming pared 6 bases from V and 7 bases from J, leaving 33 bases between. The DNA for the CDR3 is TGTGCCAGTAGCACCCCCCCACGCGGGATATCCGGGCTCCTCCCTGGCTACACCTTC. It specifies CASSTPPRGISGLLPGYTF.

The chain is built from TRBV6-5 and TRBJ1-2; TRBD1 matches 8 bases. Germline values: CDR1 MNHEY, CDR2 SVGAGI. Trimming took 6 bases from V and 8 from J; bases not matched to a gene: 8. The CDR3 is 13 amino acids. The CDR3, as DNA: TGTGCCAGCAGAGAGACAGGGGCGAGGGGCTACACCTTC. Protein: CASRETGARGYTF.

The chain joins TRBV7-8 to TRBJ2-7, with D possibly TRBD2 on 5 matching bases. Trimming removed 5 bases from V and 7 bases from J, with 12 bases in between. Germline V CDR1 and CDR2: SGHVS, FQNEAQ. CDR3 length: 12 amino acids. The CDR3 bases are TGTGCCAGCAGCCGATCCGCGGGTGAGCAGTACTTC. As protein: CASSRSAGEQYF.

This rearrangement joins TRBV11-2 to TRBJ2-2, with D possibly being TRBD1 (6 bases). Trimming stripped 5 bases from V and 7 bases from J, with 14 bases between. Germline V gives CDR1 SGHAT, CDR2 FQNNGV. This CDR3 region has 14 residues. The CDR3, as DNA: TGTGCCAGCAGCCACACAAACAGGGACGGGGAGCTGTTTTTT. Its protein is CASSHTNRDGELFF. The full variable domain, rest sourced from reference TRBV11-2 and TRBJ2-2, is EAGVAQSPRYKIIEKRQSVAFWCNPISGHATLYWYQQILGQGPKLLIQFQNNGVVDDSQLPKDRFSAERLKGVDSTLKIQPAKLEDSAVYLCASSHTNRDGELFFGEGSRLTVL.

Details on this clone: Other DNA sequences in this sample translate to the same CDR3. This chain uses TRBV5-1 with TRBJ2-1, with 13 nucleotides matching TRBD2. CDR3 length: 15 amino acids. In germline, CDR1 is SGHRS, CDR2 YFSETQ. V shed 4 bases and J 7 bases; nucleotides not matched to a gene: 5. CDR3 DNA: TGCGCCAGCAGCCCCGGACTAGCGGGAGATAATGAGCAGTTCTTC. It translates to CASSPGLAGDNEQFF.

A single count supports this clone. The rearrangement joins TRBV15 to TRBJ2-3, with 7 bases matching TRBD2. The CDR3 spans 14 residues. J lost 4 bases, V lost 0 bases, and 1 base had no gene match. The germline gives CDR1 LNHNV, CDR2 YYDKDF (reference sequence). The CDR3 DNA reads TGTGCCACCAGCAGAGAGGGAGGGGCAGATACGCAGTATTTT. As protein: CATSREGGADTQYF.

V usage is TRBV28 and J usage is TRBJ1-1; TRBD1 might be the D (5 bases). Looked up from germline, CDR1 is MDHEN and CDR2 is SYDVKM. The CDR3 spans 13 residues. V gave up 5 bases and J gave up 4 bases, with 11 bases separating them. The CDR3 coding sequence is TGTGCCAGCAGTCCTGGCCAGGGCACTGAAGCTTTCTTT. This encodes CASSPGQGTEAFF.

The V and J genes are TRBV10-1 and TRBJ2-7; D is perhaps TRBD1 (6 bases). Germline loops: CDR1 WNHNN, CDR2 SYGVQD (reference sequence). V lost 6 bases and J 0 bases, leaving 18 bases between the germline ends. CDR3 length: 16 residues. In DNA form, the CDR3 reads TGCGCCAGCAGCGCGATGGGACACCCCTTCTCCTACGAGCAGTACTTC. It specifies CASSAMGHPFSYEQYF.

This chain links TRBV5-8 with TRBJ2-1, with TRBD2 identical over 7 bases. Germline CDR1 SGHTS, CDR2 YDEGEE. J gave up 7 bases and V 0 bases, and 10 bases lay outside the gene matches. The CDR3 has 16 residues. The CDR3 DNA follows: TGTGCCAGCAGCTTGGTGGGGGGGAGGGCGCAAAATGAGCAGTTCTTC. This gives the protein CASSLVGGRAQNEQFF.

The chain couples TRBV25-1 to TRBJ1-2; D is possibly TRBD1 (6 bases). Germline V gene lookup returns CDR1 MGHDK and CDR2 SYGVNS. The CDR3 runs to 14 residues. V was shortened by 2 bases and J by 7 bases, with 14 bases between the two germline ends. The CDR3 is CASSERYRVRGYTF. The DNA for the CDR3 is TGTGCCAGCAGTGAAAGGTACAGGGTGCGTGGCTACACCTTC.

This rearrangement joins TRBV29-1 to TRBJ1-5, with D unresolved. V was shortened by 5 bases and J by 4 bases, with 12 bases between the two germline ends. The CDR3 is made up of 13 amino acids. The V gene's germline CDR1 is SQVTM and CDR2 ANQGSEA. CDR3 protein: CSVKTQRNQPQHF. In DNA, the CDR3 is TGCAGCGTTAAAACACAGCGGAATCAGCCCCAGCATTTT.

This clone was seen once. This chain joins TRBV24-1 and TRBJ2-2; the match to TRBD2 covers 7 bases. The CDR3 sequence is 16 residues long. The V segment lost 5 bases and the J segment 6 bases; nucleotides outside the gene matches: 11. CDR1 and CDR2 from the germline V gene are KGHDR and SFDVKD. This CDR3 is CATSVRASGKAGELFF. Here the CDR3 DNA reads TGTGCCACCAGTGTTAGGGCTAGCGGTAAAGCCGGGGAGCTGTTTTTT.

This chain uses TRBV2 with TRBJ2-2, with 7 bases identical to TRBD2. The V gene's germline CDR1 is SNHLY and CDR2 FYNNEI. The ends lost 2 bases at V and 6 bases at J; junction bases unmatched: 6. The CDR3 has 15 amino acids. The chain's CDR3 is CASSESREFPGELFF. The CDR3 coding sequence is TGTGCCAGCAGTGAATCGCGGGAGTTCCCCGGGGAGCTGTTTTTT. The full variable domain, completed using reference TRBV2 and TRBJ2-2, is EPEVTQTPSHQVTQMGQEVILRCVPISNHLYFYWYRQILGQKVEFLVSFYNNEISEKSEIFDDQFSVERPDGSNFTLKIRSTKLEDSAMYFCASSESREFPGELFFGEGSRLTVL.

The chain links TRBV6-6 to TRBJ1-1, with D possibly TRBD1 on 5 matching bases. Germline V gene sequence: CDR1 MNHNY, CDR2 SVGAGI (reference sequence). Trimming shortened V by 4 bases and J by 3 bases, and 12 bases separated the two germline ends. The CDR3 consists of 14 residues. The CDR3 sequence is CASSLTGGDTEAFF. The CDR3 bases are TGTGCCAGCAGTTTAACGGGAGGGGACACTGAAGCTTTCTTT.

This chain connects TRBV19 to TRBJ2-2; TRBD2 agrees at 13 bases. Germline assignment: CDR1 LNHDA and CDR2 SQIVND (reference sequence). The junction had 13 bases not matched to a gene; V was cut back by 4 bases and J by 8 bases. CDR3 length equals 18 residues. The CDR3: CASSTAGLAGAIRGELFF. CDR3 in DNA: TGTGCCAGTAGTACCGCCGGACTAGCGGGAGCGATAAGAGGGGAGCTGTTTTTT.

The chain links TRBV6-5 to TRBJ2-3; 13 bases map to TRBD2. The CDR3 consists of 15 residues. Per germline, CDR1 MNHEY and CDR2 SVGAGI. V dropped 6 bases and J dropped 4; count of bases not matched to a gene: 4. DNA for the CDR3: TGTGCCAGCAGGGGGACTAGCGGGAAGGCAGATACGCAGTATTTT. Protein product: CASRGTSGKADTQYF.

The gene calls are TRBV21-1 and TRBJ2-7; the table calls TRBD2, which could not be checked here. TRBV21-1 counts as a pseudogene. The CDR3 length is 17 residues. CDR3 loop: CASSKMRRLAGSYEQYF. CDR3 bases: TGTGCCAGCAGCAAAATGCGAAGACTAGCGGGCTCCTACGAGCAGTACTTC.

This rearrangement joins TRBV18 to TRBJ1-1; unclear D gene. The CDR3 totals 13 residues. Germline CDR1 reads KGHSH; CDR2 reads LQKENI. V was pared by 3 bases and J by 2 bases, with 7 bases between. The CDR3 DNA sequence: TGTGCCAGCTCACCTAACAAAAACACTGAAGCTTTCTTT. It codes for CASSPNKNTEAFF.

The rearrangement uses TRBV18 and TRBJ2-1; D possibly corresponds to TRBD2 (6 bases). Germline CDR1 is KGHSH and CDR2 is LQKENI. V dropped 6 bases and J dropped 5 bases, with 11 bases sitting between them. This CDR3 spans 13 amino acids. For the CDR3, the DNA is TGTGCCAGCTCCCCGGGACTCAACAATGAGCAGTTCTTC. Translated, it gives CASSPGLNNEQFF. The whole variable domain, remainder taken from reference TRBV18 and TRBJ2-1, is NAGVMQNPRHLVRRRGQEARLRCSPMKGHSHVYWYRQLPEEGLKFMVYLQKENIIDESGMPKERFSAEFPKEGPSILRIQQVVRGDSAAYFCASSPGLNNEQFFGPGTRLTVL.

In the case of this clone: Other DNA sequences within the sample encode an identical CDR3. The chain combines TRBV7-2 with TRBJ2-1, with TRBD1 matching over 8 bases. This CDR3 is 15 amino acids long. After removal of 5 bases from V and 4 bases from J, the junction contained 7 bases not matched to a gene. Germline V gene lookup returns CDR1 SGHTA and CDR2 FQGNSA. The CDR3 bases are TGTGCCAGCAGCCCAGACAGGGGCCGATACAATGAGCAGTTCTTC. Protein sequence: CASSPDRGRYNEQFF.

V gene TRBV5-6 combines with J gene TRBJ2-5; tentative D call: TRBD2 (5 bases). Germline V gene data show CDR1 as SGHDT and CDR2 as YYEEEE. V was clipped by 0 bases and J by 1 base, with 7 bases between them. This CDR3 region has 14 residues. Written as DNA, the CDR3 is TGTGCCAGCAGCTTGGACGGGGTCCAAGAGACCCAGTACTTC. Amino acid sequence: CASSLDGVQETQYF.

V usage is TRBV5-1 and J usage is TRBJ2-5, with 7 bases lining up with TRBD2. The CDR3 covers 16 residues. The junction had 7 bases not matched to a gene; V was cut back by 0 bases and J by 2 bases. The germline V gene has CDR1 SGHRS and CDR2 YFSETQ. The CDR3 region has the DNA TGCGCCAGCAGCTTGGAGGTAGCGGGCCGACAAGAGACCCAGTACTTC. This sequence encodes CASSLEVAGRQETQYF.

The J gene is TRBJ1-6, the V gene TRBV2; TRBD1 matches at 7 bases. Germline V CDR1 and CDR2: SNHLY, FYNNEI. CDR3 length equals 12 residues. Losses at the gene ends were 6 bases for V and 9 bases for J; bases not matched to a gene: 2. CDR3 amino acids: CASSTGASPLHF. For the CDR3, the DNA is TGTGCCAGCAGCACAGGGGCTTCACCCCTCCACTTT.

The V call is TRBV9, the J call TRBJ1-2; D gene uncertain. The CDR3 loop spans 16 amino acids. The germline V and J ends were trimmed by 3 bases and 0 bases, with 15 bases remaining between them. CDR1 is SGDLS and CDR2 is YYNGEE in the germline V gene. CDR3 sequence: CASSAFPLTPNYGYTF. The CDR3 DNA reads as TGTGCCAGCAGCGCCTTCCCCTTGACACCTAACTATGGCTACACCTTC.

This chain connects TRBV6-6 to TRBJ1-3, with a possible D match to TRBD1 (6 bases). V lost 5 bases, J lost 0 bases, and 20 bases lay in between. Per germline, CDR1 MNHNY and CDR2 SVGAGI (reference sequence). The CDR3 is made up of 18 amino acids. CDR3: CASSRTHPGVSSGNTIYF. In DNA, the CDR3 is TGTGCCAGCAGTCGTACTCATCCAGGGGTTAGCTCTGGAAACACCATATATTTT.